The 28 T cell receptor beta chains in this list originate from one sample, sequenced in a study of tumor-infiltrating lymphocytes in localized non-small cell lung cancer. Clones were sequenced by immunoSEQ multiplex PCR, and TCRdb holds only the in-frame ones, with some missing. This table holds 10,000 or so clones, less than 75% found once. Specimen: lung tumor tissue. These receptors were collected from a human donor with non-small cell lung cancer.

This chain connects TRBV7-8 to TRBJ2-1, with D possibly being TRBD2 (6 bases). With 5 bases removed from V and 3 bases from J, the gap between germline ends came to 11 bases. CDR1 and CDR2 (germline): SGHVS, FQNEAQ. The CDR3 spans 14 residues. In DNA form, the CDR3 reads TGTGCCAGCAGCCCCGGAGGGCACTACAATGAGCAGTTCTTC. It yields the protein CASSPGGHYNEQFF.

The V call is TRBV2, the J call TRBJ1-5; weak D call: TRBD1 (6 bases). Germline V gives CDR1 SNHLY, CDR2 FYNNEI. This CDR3 is built from 15 residues. Trimming took off 5 bases at V and 1 base at J, with 12 bases between the two ends. The CDR3 loop is CASSQQGFSNQPQHF. The CDR3 DNA is TGTGCCAGCAGTCAACAGGGCTTCAGCAATCAGCCCCAGCATTTT.

This clone has a single count. The CDR3 DNA is TGCGCCAGCAGCCAGCCGGGGAGTGGGGCCAACGTCCTGACTTTC. Amino acid sequence: CASSQPGSGANVLTF. This chain links TRBV4-1 with TRBJ2-6; D is perhaps TRBD2 (5 bases). The CDR3 has 15 amino acids. Per the germline V gene, CDR1 is MGHRA and CDR2 is YSYEKL. Trimming stripped 3 bases from V and 3 bases from J, with 9 bases between.

The J gene is TRBJ2-5, the V gene TRBV5-6; 9 nucleotides align to TRBD2. The length of the CDR3 is 16 residues. The V and J ends lost 4 bases and 1 base, in that order; junction bases with no gene match: 8. The V gene's germline CDR1 is SGHDT and CDR2 YYEEEE. In DNA form, the CDR3 reads TGTGCCAGCAGCAGAACCGGGACTAGCTCCCAAGAGACCCAGTACTTC. It encodes CASSRTGTSSQETQYF.

The rearrangement links TRBV7-9 to TRBJ2-1, with 11 bases matching TRBD1. After removal of 5 bases from V and 7 bases from J, the junction contained 10 bases not matched to a gene. Germline V gene data show CDR1 as SEHNR and CDR2 as FQNEAQ (reference sequence). This CDR3 comprises 16 residues. CDR3 nucleotide sequence: TGTGCCAGCAGCCGTCGGACAGGGGGCATTATAAATGAGCAGTTCTTC. Its translation is CASSRRTGGIINEQFF.

CDR3 sequence: CASSAPVGAYEQYF. DNA of the CDR3: TGTGCCAGCAGTGCCCCCGTGGGTGCATACGAGCAGTACTTC. V gene TRBV2 combines with J gene TRBJ2-7; D gene ambiguous. V lost 4 bases and J lost 4, with 14 bases in between. The germline V gene encodes CDR1 SNHLY and CDR2 FYNNEI. This CDR3 has 14 amino acids.

This clone is categorized as medium-sized (0.01 to 0.1%). V usage is TRBV9 and J usage is TRBJ2-7; 11 bases are shared with TRBD2. With V trimmed by 3 bases and J by 0 bases, 2 bases remained unmatched. Germline assignment: CDR1 SGDLS and CDR2 YYNGEE. The CDR3 runs 15 residues. The CDR3 here is CASSAGLADSYEQYF. In nucleotides, the CDR3 is TGTGCCAGCAGCGCGGGACTAGCGGACTCCTACGAGCAGTACTTC. Supplemented by reference TRBV9 and TRBJ2-7, the full variable domain reads DSGVTQTPKHLITATGQRVTLRCSPRSGDLSVYWYQQSLDQGLQFLIQYYNGEERAKGNILERFSAQQFPDLHSELNLSSLELGDSALYFCASSAGLADSYEQYFGPGTRLTVT.

The count of this clone is one. This sequence joins TRBV6-5 and TRBJ1-1; D ambiguous. Germline loops: CDR1 MNHEY, CDR2 SVGAGI. CDR3 length equals 14 residues. The V end lost 0 bases, the J end lost 4 bases, and 9 bases lay between the germline ends. The CDR3 sequence is CASSYSPRLTEAFF. CDR3 nucleotide sequence: TGTGCCAGCAGTTACTCCCCAAGGCTCACTGAAGCTTTCTTT.

The CDR3 sequence is CASDSPVRKTYGYTF. The CDR3 region has the DNA TGCGCCAGCGATTCGCCGGTTCGAAAGACCTATGGCTACACCTTC. The chain joins TRBV5-1 to TRBJ1-2; the D is unclear. V shed 7 bases and J shed 4 bases, with 20 bases lying between them. The germline CDR1 and CDR2 sequences are SGHRS and YFSETQ. The CDR3 consists of 15 residues.

The chain has TRBV19 and TRBJ2-1; D is unresolved. CDR1 and CDR2 from the germline V gene are LNHDA and SQIVND (reference sequence). CDR3 length: 15 residues. V lost 5 bases and J 7 bases, leaving 18 bases between the germline ends. The CDR3 region has the DNA TGTGCCAGTAGTCCCCAGGCCGCCCTGGGGAATGAGCAGTTCTTC. This translates into CASSPQAALGNEQFF.

This sequence joins TRBV7-9 and TRBJ2-7, with unresolved D. The CDR3 runs to 13 residues. Trimming cost V 6 bases and J 5 bases, with 14 bases left between them. Germline CDR1 reads SEHNR; CDR2 reads FQNEAQ (reference sequence). In nucleotides, the CDR3 is TGTGCCAGCAGGACCTTTTACGACCACGAGCAGTACTTC. This encodes CASRTFYDHEQYF.

The chain combines TRBV6-5 with TRBJ2-2, with a possible D match to TRBD2 (7 bases). From germline, CDR1 is MNHEY and CDR2 SVGAGI. The CDR3 is 16 amino acids. V lost 4 bases, J lost 3 bases, and 15 bases lay in between. The CDR3 is CASSSAGGRDTGELFF. Here the CDR3 DNA reads TGTGCCAGCAGTTCAGCCGGGGGGCGGGACACCGGGGAGCTGTTTTTT.

The chain joins TRBV10-3 to TRBJ1-2, with a tentative D call TRBD1 (5 bases). V lost 1 base and J lost 9, with 18 bases in between. Germline V gene lookup returns CDR1 ENHRY and CDR2 SYGVKD. This CDR3 region has 15 residues. CDR3 amino acids: CAISEFRDGESSYTF. Here the CDR3 DNA reads TGTGCCATCAGTGAGTTTCGGGACGGTGAATCGAGCTACACCTTC.

The chain has TRBV6-5 and TRBJ2-7, with no clear D. V was clipped by 5 bases and J by 5 bases, with 10 bases between them. CDR1 MNHEY and CDR2 SVGAGI come from the germline V gene. This CDR3 comprises 12 residues. The CDR3 here is CASSAQLHEQYF. The CDR3 DNA sequence: TGTGCCAGCAGTGCACAGCTCCACGAGCAGTACTTC.

This chain joins TRBV6-6 and TRBJ1-2, with 7 nucleotides matching TRBD1. The CDR3 has 16 amino acids. The V gene's germline CDR1 is MNHNY and CDR2 SVGAGI (reference sequence). With 1 base clipped from V and 0 bases from J, the junction kept 5 bases outside the gene matches. The CDR3 DNA follows: TGTGCCAGCAGTTACTGGGGGACAGATACTAACTATGGCTACACCTTC. It specifies CASSYWGTDTNYGYTF.

This chain connects TRBV19 to TRBJ2-5, with 9 bases that match TRBD2. The trim removed 3 bases at V and 5 bases at J, leaving 10 bases unmatched. From germline, CDR1 is LNHDA and CDR2 SQIVND (reference sequence). The CDR3 sequence is 16 residues long. In nucleotides, the CDR3 is TGTGCCAGTAGTATCCTCGATAGCGGGGGACGGGAGACCCAGTACTTC. This encodes CASSILDSGGRETQYF. Using reference TRBV19 and TRBJ2-5 for the parts outside the CDR3, the full variable domain is DGGITQSPKYLFRKEGQNVTLSCEQNLNHDAMYWYRQDPGQGLRLIYYSQIVNDFQKGDIAEGYSVSREKKESFPLTVTSAQKNPTAFYLCASSILDSGGRETQYFGPGTRLLVL.

In its sample, this clone ranks as medium-sized. The chain has TRBV7-8 and TRBJ2-7; D possibly matches TRBD1 or TRBD2 (5 bases each). The CDR3 has 14 amino acids. Trimming left V 5 bases short and J 7 bases short, with 18 bases between. In germline, CDR1 is SGHVS, CDR2 FQNEAQ. CDR3 bases: TGTGCCAGCAGCCCCCGGGACCCCTTTGGGGAGCAGTACTTC. Its protein product is CASSPRDPFGEQYF.

This clone showed up just a few times. The V and J genes are TRBV9 and TRBJ2-6; D remains ambiguous. Trimming stripped 1 base from V and 3 bases from J, with 5 bases between. The CDR3 has 14 residues. Germline CDR1 and CDR2: SGDLS and YYNGEE. CDR3 DNA: TGTGCCAGCAGCGTACAGAGTGGGGCCAACGTCCTGACTTTC. This sequence encodes CASSVQSGANVLTF.

The chain uses TRBV5-1 and TRBJ1-3, with TRBD1 identical over 8 bases. The CDR3 spans 16 residues. Germline V gene lookup returns CDR1 SGHRS and CDR2 YFSETQ. Trimming cost V 1 base and J 0 bases; bases outside gene matches: 3. CDR3 sequence reads: CASSLTGTGSGNTIYF. CDR3 DNA sequence: TGCGCCAGCAGCTTGACCGGGACAGGCTCTGGAAACACCATATATTTT.

V and J are TRBV5-4 and TRBJ2-3, with D maybe TRBD2 (7 bases). The CDR3 is 15 residues long. From germline, CDR1 is SGHNT and CDR2 YYREEE (reference sequence). V was trimmed by 5 bases and J by 5 bases, leaving 18 bases between them. In nucleotides, the CDR3 is TGTGCCAGCAGTGTCGGGGGGCCTCGGGGAGATACGCAGTATTTT. Its protein is CASSVGGPRGDTQYF.

This chain links TRBV5-1 with TRBJ1-2; perhaps TRBD1 as D (5 bases). Looked up from germline, CDR1 is SGHRS and CDR2 is YFSETQ. The ends were cut back, 0 bases at V and 8 bases at J, with 14 bases in the middle. The CDR3 has 14 amino acids. The CDR3 DNA reads TGCGCCAGCAGCTTGGGGGGCGCGACGCGAGGCTACACCTTC. This gives the protein CASSLGGATRGYTF.

This clone is classed as medium-sized. The chain uses TRBV9 and TRBJ2-7; D not resolved. CDR1 and CDR2 from the germline V gene are SGDLS and YYNGEE. This CDR3 is built from 14 residues. Trimming removed 0 bases at V and 2 bases at J, with 9 bases between. The CDR3 sequence is CASSVGRVPYEQYF. CDR3 coding DNA: TGTGCCAGCAGCGTAGGAAGGGTCCCCTACGAGCAGTACTTC.

The chain couples TRBV19 to TRBJ1-1; 7 positions match TRBD1. The CDR3 is made up of 15 amino acids. The J segment lost 0 bases and the V segment lost 7 bases, leaving 8 bases of the junction unmatched. Germline V gene lookup returns CDR1 LNHDA and CDR2 SQIVND (reference sequence). The CDR3 spells CASNPGQQLNTEAFF. CDR3 nucleotides: TGTGCCAGTAACCCGGGACAGCAGTTGAACACTGAAGCTTTCTTT.

This clone is a singleton in its sample. J is TRBJ1-2 and V is TRBV19; 10 nucleotides align to TRBD1. Per the germline V gene, CDR1 is LNHDA and CDR2 is SQIVND (reference sequence). V lost 6 bases and J lost 4; bases outside the gene matches: 8. The CDR3 contains 15 residues. In DNA form, the CDR3 reads TGTGCCAGTAGAACCACACGGACAGGGGGCTATGGCTACACCTTC. Its protein is CASRTTRTGGYGYTF.

V and J are TRBV5-1 and TRBJ1-1, with a possible D match to TRBD1 (6 bases). Trimming removed 0 bases from V and 2 bases from J, with 14 bases in between. The CDR3 sequence is 16 residues long. Per the germline V gene, CDR1 is SGHRS and CDR2 is YFSETQ. CDR3 in amino acids: CASSLAPGAKNTEAFF. As DNA, the CDR3 is TGCGCCAGCAGCTTGGCCCCAGGGGCGAAAAACACTGAAGCTTTCTTT.

The J gene is TRBJ2-7, the V gene TRBV5-1; D call uncertain. Trimming cost V 0 bases and J 5 bases, with 12 bases left between them. CDR1 SGHRS and CDR2 YFSETQ come from the germline V gene. The CDR3 consists of 14 residues. The CDR3 here is CASSLDGSMDEQYF. Written as DNA, the CDR3 is TGCGCCAGCAGCTTGGATGGCTCCATGGACGAGCAGTACTTC.

The chain joins TRBV19 to TRBJ1-2; perhaps TRBD1 as D (5 bases). Looked up from germline, CDR1 is LNHDA and CDR2 is SQIVND (reference sequence). Trimming pared 7 bases from V and 5 bases from J, leaving 14 bases between. The CDR3 is 13 amino acids. CDR3 residues: CASIPGGRYGYTF. CDR3 DNA: TGTGCCAGTATTCCCGGGGGACGATATGGCTACACCTTC.

This chain uses TRBV7-2 with TRBJ2-3; possibly TRBD1 for D (7 bases). The V end lost 4 bases, the J end lost 5 bases, and 16 bases lay between the germline ends. Germline CDR1 is SGHTA and CDR2 is FQGNSA. The CDR3 loop spans 15 amino acids. CDR3 bases: TGTGCCAGCAGCTCGACTGCAGGGGGGAAAGATACGCAGTATTTT. Translating it yields CASSSTAGGKDTQYF. The whole variable domain, remainder taken from reference TRBV7-2 and TRBJ2-3, is GAGVSQSPSNKVTEKGKDVELRCDPISGHTALYWYRQSLGQGLEFLIYFQGNSAPDKSGLPSDRFSAERTGGSVSTLTIQRTQQEDSAVYLCASSSTAGGKDTQYFGPGTRLTVL.